These 32 T cell receptor beta chains share one sample of origin, sequenced in a study of monozygotic twins with inflammatory bowel disease. TCRdb re-called the 5' RACE reads, yielding one record per CDR3 amino acid sequence without DNA. Its table records 210,000 or so distinct CDR3 sequences. Specimen: blood. These receptors all come from a human donor with ulcerative colitis or Crohn's disease, or a healthy co-twin of an affected twin (not recorded which).

This chain uses TRBV20-1 with TRBJ1-1. The CDR3 runs to 14 residues. Germline loops: CDR1 DFQATT, CDR2 SNEGSKA (reference sequence). CDR3 sequence reads: CSARSQPGNTEAFF.

The V and J genes are TRBV7-9 and TRBJ2-1. This CDR3 is 13 amino acids long. Germline V gives CDR1 SEHNR, CDR2 FQNEAQ (reference sequence). The CDR3 loop is CASSQESSGEQFF. The complete variable domain, with remaining parts taken from reference TRBV7-9 and TRBJ2-1, reads DTGVSQNPRHKITKRGQNVTFRCDPISEHNRLYWYRQTLGQGPEFLTYFQNEAQLEKSRLLSDRFSAERPKGSFSTLEIQRTEQGDSAMYLCASSQESSGEQFFGPGTRLTVL.

This chain connects TRBV4-2 to TRBJ2-7; TCRdb reports TRBD1, a call that lacks DNA to check it against. The CDR3 extends over 17 amino acids. Germline CDR1 and CDR2: LGHNA and YNFKEQ. This CDR3 is CASSPPLGTGETYEQYF.

The chain has TRBV6-1 and TRBJ2-7; without DNA, the TCRdb call of TRBD1 cannot be checked. The germline V gene has CDR1 MNHNS and CDR2 SASEGT. The length of the CDR3 is 17 residues. The CDR3 region is CASSPIGFGTASYEQYF.

J is TRBJ1-1 and V is TRBV5-1. This CDR3 has 14 amino acids. CDR1 is SGHRS, CDR2 YFSETQ, per germline. The CDR3 reads CASSSGVGNTEAFF.

The chain uses TRBV9 and TRBJ2-7; TCRdb names TRBD1, which stays unverified in the absence of DNA. In germline, CDR1 is SGDLS, CDR2 YYNGEE. The CDR3 is 14 residues long. The CDR3 protein is CASSVGGTQYEQYF.

The gene calls are TRBV10-3 and TRBJ1-3; TCRdb's D call of TRBD1 is untestable without DNA. This CDR3 is built from 16 residues. Looked up from germline, CDR1 is ENHRY and CDR2 is SYGVKD. The CDR3 loop is CAISGAGKSPGNTIYF.

The J gene is TRBJ2-7, the V gene TRBV29-1. The CDR3 is 12 residues long. Looked up from germline, CDR1 is SQVTM and CDR2 is ANQGSEA. This CDR3 reads CSVRIASGEQYF.

V and J are TRBV5-1 and TRBJ1-2. Germline V lookup: CDR1 SGHRS, CDR2 YFSETQ. The CDR3 has 15 amino acids. This chain's CDR3 is CASSLEGVANYGYTF.

The V call is TRBV18, the J call TRBJ2-1; TCRdb's D call, TRBD2, is unchecked because there is no DNA. Germline lookup yields CDR1 KGHSH and CDR2 LQKENI. The CDR3 extends over 15 amino acids. CDR3: CASSPLAGGVNEQFF.

The V gene is TRBV20-1, the J gene TRBJ2-2; the TCRdb call, TRBD2, lacks DNA for checking. Germline V lookup: CDR1 DFQATT, CDR2 SNEGSKA (reference sequence). The CDR3 has 14 amino acids. The CDR3: CSARGRPLTGELFF.

This sequence joins TRBV7-6 and TRBJ2-1; TCRdb gives TRBD1 as the D gene, but with no DNA this cannot be confirmed. CDR3 length: 16 residues. Germline V gene sequence: CDR1 SGHVS, CDR2 FNYEAQ. This chain's CDR3 is CASSLGGGGPYNEQFF.

The chain has TRBV27 and TRBJ1-1. Germline V CDR1 and CDR2: MNHEY, SMNVEV (reference sequence). The length of the CDR3 is 13 residues. The CDR3 here is CASSLSKRTEAFF.

This chain uses TRBV5-1 with TRBJ1-1. The CDR3 sequence is 16 residues long. Per germline, CDR1 SGHRS and CDR2 YFSETQ. The CDR3 loop is CASTHGEGGGYTEAFF.

The chain recombines TRBV28 with TRBJ2-5; TCRdb proposes TRBD1, but this gene call is untestable without DNA. Germline CDR1 and CDR2: MDHEN and SYDVKM. There are 15 residues in the CDR3. The CDR3 is CASSSPRGLRETQYF.

The chain employs TRBV27 and TRBJ2-5; with no DNA, the TCRdb D assignment of TRBD2 cannot be verified. The CDR3 runs 15 residues. From germline, CDR1 is MNHEY and CDR2 SMNVEV (reference sequence). The CDR3 protein is CASTQFGSLQETQYF.

V usage is TRBV2 and J usage is TRBJ1-1. The CDR3 consists of 13 residues. CDR1 and CDR2 from the germline V gene are SNHLY and FYNNEI. CDR3 region: CASRRESGTEAFF.

The V and J genes are TRBV7-2 and TRBJ2-1; the TCRdb D gene call, TRBD1, has no DNA to confirm it. The CDR3 is made up of 13 amino acids. The germline CDR1 and CDR2 sequences are SGHTA and FQGNSA. The CDR3 spells CASSLGLGPEQFF.

The chain links TRBV3-1 to TRBJ1-1; checking the TCRdb D call of TRBD1 is not possible without DNA. Looked up from germline, CDR1 is LGHDT and CDR2 is YNNKEL (reference sequence). The length of the CDR3 is 13 residues. CDR3 amino acids: CASRGQGNTEAFF.

The chain uses TRBV7-6 and TRBJ2-1. This CDR3 is 15 amino acids long. Per germline, CDR1 SGHVS and CDR2 FNYEAQ. The CDR3 protein is CASSVETERYNEQFF.

The CDR3 sequence is CSVEYSYEQYF. The gene calls are TRBV29-1 and TRBJ2-7. Per germline, CDR1 SQVTM and CDR2 ANQGSEA. CDR3 length: 11 residues.

V usage is TRBV5-1 and J usage is TRBJ1-2; the D gene TCRdb calls, TRBD1, cannot be checked with no DNA. Germline CDR1 reads SGHRS; CDR2 reads YFSETQ. This CDR3 comprises 14 residues. This chain's CDR3 is CASSSGQGGSGYTF.

The chain uses TRBV11-1 and TRBJ2-4; TCRdb's D gene call, TRBD2, goes unchecked for lack of DNA. The CDR3 sequence is 19 residues long. Per germline, CDR1 SGHAT and CDR2 FQDESV (reference sequence). Here the CDR3 reads CASSSGAQSGELAKNIQYF. The full variable domain, its missing parts supplied by reference TRBV11-1 and TRBJ2-4, is EAEVAQSPRYKITEKSQAVAFWCDPISGHATLYWYRQILGQGPELLVQFQDESVVDDSQLPKDRFSAERLKGVDSTLKIQPAELGDSAMYLCASSSGAQSGELAKNIQYFGAGTRLSVL.

The chain employs TRBV5-1 and TRBJ2-1; the TCRdb call, TRBD2, lacks DNA for checking. Per germline, CDR1 SGHRS and CDR2 YFSETQ. The CDR3 runs to 13 residues. The CDR3 sequence: CASRSGSRDEQFF.

The chain carries TRBV11-2 and TRBJ2-5; TCRdb names TRBD1, which stays unverified in the absence of DNA. The CDR3 consists of 17 residues. Per the germline V gene, CDR1 is SGHAT and CDR2 is FQNNGV. CDR3 residues: CASSFAPYQGSGQTQYF.

The rearrangement joins TRBV2 to TRBJ1-6; TCRdb's D call, TRBD1, is unchecked because there is no DNA. The CDR3 spans 14 residues. Germline V gene data show CDR1 as SNHLY and CDR2 as FYNNEI. CDR3 sequence reads: CASSMEAQDSPLHF.

The V and J genes are TRBV4-1 and TRBJ2-2; the D call from TCRdb, TRBD1, cannot be confirmed without DNA. The CDR3 totals 14 residues. Germline V gene sequence: CDR1 MGHRA, CDR2 YSYEKL. CDR3 sequence: CASSQGDRTGELFF.

V and J are TRBV5-1 and TRBJ2-7. Germline lookup yields CDR1 SGHRS and CDR2 YFSETQ. The CDR3 totals 13 residues. This chain's CDR3 is CASSNGISYEQYF.

The rearrangement links TRBV21-1 to TRBJ2-3. TRBV21-1 is tagged as a pseudogene. The CDR3 runs to 15 residues. CDR3 residues: CASTPEPQYTDTQYF.

The chain joins TRBV4-3 to TRBJ2-5; without DNA, the TCRdb call of TRBD2 cannot be checked. The germline CDR1 and CDR2 sequences are LGHNA and YSLEER. The CDR3 length is 15 residues. The CDR3 spells CASSRGTLERETQYF.

This chain connects TRBV7-9 to TRBJ2-7. The germline V gene has CDR1 SEHNR and CDR2 FQNEAQ (reference sequence). CDR3 size: 13 residues. This chain's CDR3 is CASSARDFYEQYF.

The chain carries TRBV11-2 and TRBJ2-4; checking the TCRdb D call of TRBD1 is not possible without DNA. In germline, CDR1 is SGHAT, CDR2 FQNNGV. The CDR3 is 14 amino acids. The CDR3: CASSWAGASNIQYF.